A selection of T cell receptor beta chains follows, all from one sample in a study of response to subunit inactivated influenza vaccine. TCRdb recomputed calls from the RT-PCR reads with MiXCR, one row per CDR3 protein. The sample holds 700,000 to 900,000 distinct CDR3 sequences; 21% are singletons and the top ten take roughly 10%. Sequencing was performed on PBMCs from blood, taken around 5 days after vaccination. The receptors derive from a man aged 45 to 65 who received an inactivated influenza vaccine. CDR3s include the opening cysteine and the closing phenylalanine or tryptophan. The order of the fields is J gene, clone size, D gene, V gene, CDR3 protein, CDR3 DNA. The D gene is left open where the match is weak. A row's size may be missing; if present it is once, few, many or a size class.

j_gene: TRBJ1-2
abundance: few
d_gene: .
v_gene: TRBV20-1
CDR3aa: CSAPPDYGYTF
CDR3nt: TGCAGTGCTCCCCCCGACTATGGCTACACCTTC

j_gene: TRBJ2-3
abundance: .
d_gene: .
v_gene: TRBV30
CDR3aa: CAWSWGTGTDTQYF
CDR3nt: TGTGCCTGGAGTTGGGGGACGGGCACAGATACGCAGTATTTT

j_gene: TRBJ2-7
abundance: .
d_gene: .
v_gene: TRBV7-9
CDR3aa: CASAQGNSYEQYF
CDR3nt: TGTGCCAGCGCCCAAGGGAACTCCTACGAGCAGTACTTC

j_gene: TRBJ1-2
abundance: many
d_gene: .
v_gene: TRBV7-2
CDR3aa: CASSLELGGYTF
CDR3nt: TGTGCCAGCAGCTTAGAACTAGGTGGCTACACCTTC

j_gene: TRBJ1-1
abundance: .
d_gene: .
v_gene: TRBV10-3
CDR3aa: CAISESAELEAFF
CDR3nt: TGTGCCATCAGTGAGTCGGCAGAGCTTGAAGCTTTCTTT

j_gene: TRBJ2-3
abundance: many
d_gene: .
v_gene: TRBV7-9
CDR3aa: CASRVSTDTQYF
CDR3nt: TGTGCCAGCAGGGTTAGCACAGATACGCAGTATTTT

j_gene: TRBJ1-6
abundance: few
d_gene: .
v_gene: TRBV6-2/TRBV6-3
CDR3aa: CASSYSIASTGTGNNSPLHF
CDR3nt: TGTGCCAGCAGTTACTCGATTGCTTCGACAGGAACTGGGAATAATTCACCCCTCCACTTT

j_gene: TRBJ2-7
abundance: .
d_gene: .
v_gene: TRBV7-9
CDR3aa: CDHTSRVYEQYF
CDR3nt: TGTGACCACACAAGTAGGGTCTACGAGCAGTACTTC

j_gene: TRBJ2-1
abundance: .
d_gene: TRBD1
v_gene: TRBV2
CDR3aa: CASSGTGRYNEQFF
CDR3nt: TGTGCCAGCAGTGGGACAGGGAGATACAATGAGCAGTTCTTC

j_gene: TRBJ2-1
abundance: .
d_gene: TRBD2
v_gene: TRBV27
CDR3aa: CASSLAGVHNEQFF
CDR3nt: TGTGCCAGCAGTTTGGCGGGAGTTCACAATGAGCAGTTCTTC

j_gene: TRBJ2-5
abundance: .
d_gene: .
v_gene: TRBV28
CDR3aa: CASSTGRTLETQYF
CDR3nt: TGTGCCAGCAGCACGGGGAGAACTTTAGAGACCCAGTACTTC

j_gene: TRBJ2-5
abundance: few
d_gene: .
v_gene: TRBV30
CDR3aa: CAWSGYRQETQYF
CDR3nt: TGTGCCTGGAGTGGATATAGACAAGAGACCCAGTACTTC

j_gene: TRBJ2-3
abundance: .
d_gene: TRBD2
v_gene: TRBV28
CDR3aa: CASSFQREPRRYF
CDR3nt: TGTGCCAGCAGTTTCCAGCGGGAGCCCCGACGGTATTTT

j_gene: TRBJ1-1
abundance: few
d_gene: .
v_gene: TRBV6-1
CDR3aa: CASSTLDPATEAFF
CDR3nt: TGTGCCAGCAGTACCTTGGACCCGGCCACTGAAGCTTTCTTT

j_gene: TRBJ2-1
abundance: few
d_gene: .
v_gene: TRBV6-2/TRBV6-3
CDR3aa: CASSYLEYNEQFF
CDR3nt: TGTGCCAGCAGTTACCTCGAATACAATGAGCAGTTCTTC

j_gene: TRBJ1-1
abundance: .
d_gene: .
v_gene: TRBV4-3
CDR3aa: CASSQDYLGQALNTEAFF
CDR3nt: TGCGCCAGCAGCCAAGATTACCTCGGGCAGGCGTTGAACACTGAAGCTTTCTTT

j_gene: TRBJ2-3
abundance: .
d_gene: .
v_gene: TRBV5-1
CDR3aa: CASSGGRIPTDTQYF
CDR3nt: TGCGCCAGCAGCGGGGGACGGATTCCCACAGATACGCAGTATTTT

j_gene: TRBJ2-5
abundance: .
d_gene: TRBD2
v_gene: TRBV25-1
CDR3aa: CASSPWGTGGGETQYF
CDR3nt: TGTGCCAGCAGTCCTTGGGGCACGGGAGGGGGAGAGACCCAGTACTTC

j_gene: TRBJ2-1
abundance: few
d_gene: TRBD1
v_gene: TRBV28
CDR3aa: CASSFGDRAPYNEQFF
CDR3nt: TGTGCCAGCAGTTTTGGGGACAGGGCGCCCTACAATGAGCAGTTCTTC

j_gene: TRBJ2-2
abundance: .
d_gene: .
v_gene: TRBV20-1
CDR3aa: CSATDGSNTGELFF
CDR3nt: TGCAGTGCCACGGACGGATCGAACACCGGGGAGCTGTTTTTT

j_gene: TRBJ2-3
abundance: .
d_gene: .
v_gene: TRBV2
CDR3aa: CASTPGGIRTDTQYF
CDR3nt: TGTGCCAGCACTCCGGGGGGCATCCGCACAGATACGCAGTATTTT

j_gene: TRBJ1-2
abundance: few
d_gene: .
v_gene: TRBV12-3/TRBV12-4
CDR3aa: CASSLSGPGGYTF
CDR3nt: TGTGCCAGCAGTCTAAGTGGGCCCGGTGGCTACACCTTC

j_gene: TRBJ1-2
abundance: .
d_gene: .
v_gene: TRBV7-2
CDR3aa: CASSLGAWGTGYGYTF
CDR3nt: TGTGCCAGCAGCTTAGGAGCTTGGGGAACCGGTTATGGCTACACCTTC

j_gene: TRBJ2-1
abundance: few
d_gene: .
v_gene: TRBV10-3
CDR3aa: CAISDIASGQTRNEQFF
CDR3nt: TGTGCCATCAGTGATATAGCGAGCGGCCAGACCAGGAATGAGCAGTTCTTC

j_gene: TRBJ1-6
abundance: .
d_gene: .
v_gene: TRBV3-1
CDR3aa: CASSQGQGRSPLHF
CDR3nt: TGTGCCAGCAGCCAAGGGCAGGGTCGTTCACCCCTCCACTTT

j_gene: TRBJ1-1
abundance: few
d_gene: TRBD1
v_gene: TRBV15
CDR3aa: CATSTRTGENTEAFF
CDR3nt: TGTGCCACCAGCACCCGGACAGGGGAGAACACTGAAGCTTTCTTT

j_gene: TRBJ2-7
abundance: .
d_gene: TRBD1
v_gene: TRBV5-1
CDR3aa: CASSLDSGQGHYEQYF
CDR3nt: TGCGCCAGCAGCTTGGACTCGGGACAGGGACACTACGAGCAGTACTTC

j_gene: TRBJ2-7
abundance: many
d_gene: TRBD1
v_gene: TRBV6-6
CDR3aa: CASSYGTGGEQYF
CDR3nt: TGTGCCAGCAGTTACGGGACAGGGGGTGAGCAGTACTTC

j_gene: TRBJ2-3
abundance: few
d_gene: .
v_gene: TRBV20-1
CDR3aa: CTAGKTTDTQYF
CDR3nt: TGCACTGCCGGGAAGACCACAGATACGCAGTATTTT

j_gene: TRBJ1-1
abundance: few
d_gene: .
v_gene: TRBV6-1
CDR3aa: CASRIQLNTEAFF
CDR3nt: TGTGCCAGCAGGATCCAGTTGAACACTGAAGCTTTCTTT